One and the same sample provided the 19 T cell receptor beta chains below, sequenced in a study of blood T cell repertoires in COVID-19. Profiled with immunoSEQ multiplex PCR; TCRdb holds only in-frame clones, not every one. The profile shows approximately 290,000 clones, roughly 80% of them singletons. The sequencing sample was made of peripheral blood. These receptors were collected from a person between 65 and 80 years old with COVID-19, enrolled during active disease.

The rearrangement uses TRBV5-6 and TRBJ2-2; 8 bases line up with TRBD1. The length of the CDR3 is 15 residues. Germline V gene data show CDR1 as SGHDT and CDR2 as YYEEEE. V gave up 5 bases and J gave up 1 base; unmatched junction bases: 4. The CDR3 loop reads CASSYGTGNTGELFF. CDR3 DNA sequence: TGTGCCAGCAGTTACGGGACAGGGAACACCGGGGAGCTGTTTTTT.

The V call is TRBV5-1, the J call TRBJ2-2, with D perhaps TRBD1 (5 bases). With 5 bases removed from V and 0 bases from J, the gap between germline ends came to 8 bases. CDR1 is SGHRS, CDR2 YFSETQ, per germline. The CDR3 spans 14 residues. CDR3 coding DNA: TGCGCCAGCAGTCGACAGACGAACACCGGGGAGCTGTTTTTT. Its translation is CASSRQTNTGELFF.

The V and J genes are TRBV29-1 and TRBJ2-7; 8 bases map to TRBD1. There are 13 residues in the CDR3. CDR1 is SQVTM and CDR2 is ANQGSEA in the germline V gene. The trim removed 4 bases at V and 7 bases at J, leaving 9 bases unmatched. The chain's CDR3 is CSVVAGGLGEQYF. Written as DNA, the CDR3 is TGCAGCGTTGTGGCAGGGGGCCTGGGAGAGCAGTACTTC.

J is TRBJ1-1 and V is TRBV2; TRBD1 matches 7 bases. Trimming cost V 5 bases and J 4 bases; bases outside gene matches: 4. The CDR3 contains 13 residues. Germline V gives CDR1 SNHLY, CDR2 FYNNEI. The CDR3 DNA reads as TGTGCCAGCAGTCCAACAGGGGTCACTGAAGCTTTCTTT. This codes for CASSPTGVTEAFF.

V usage is TRBV5-1 and J usage is TRBJ2-4; 10 bases match TRBD1. Unmatched junction bases numbered 10, after V lost 4 bases and J lost 9 bases. The CDR3 loop spans 15 amino acids. Germline V lookup: CDR1 SGHRS, CDR2 YFSETQ. In DNA form, the CDR3 reads TGCGCCAGCAGCCTCGGACAGGGGGAGGGGAGCATTCAGTACTTC. It encodes CASSLGQGEGSIQYF. Together with reference TRBV5-1 and TRBJ2-4, the CDR3 gives the full variable domain: KAGVTQTPRYLIKTRGQQVTLSCSPISGHRSVSWYQQTPGQGLQFLFEYFSETQRNKGNFPGRFSGRQFSNSRSEMNVSTLELGDSALYLCASSLGQGEGSIQYFGAGTRLSVL.

This clone was seen more than once but under ten times. The CDR3 protein is CASSVASSGQEFYGYTF. CDR3 nucleotides: TGTGCCAGCAGCGTAGCTTCATCGGGACAGGAGTTCTATGGCTACACCTTC. The genes are TRBV9 and TRBJ1-2; TRBD1 matches at 8 bases. The CDR3 totals 17 residues. Germline loops: CDR1 SGDLS, CDR2 YYNGEE. V lost 0 bases and J lost 4; bases outside the gene matches: 11.

The chain is built from TRBV7-9 and TRBJ1-4; D not certain. V gave up 3 bases and J gave up 6 bases, with 14 bases separating them. The length of the CDR3 is 15 residues. Germline-derived CDR1 and CDR2 are SEHNR and FQNEAQ (reference sequence). CDR3 DNA sequence: TGTGCCAGCAGCTTGGGCGGGGTAGGAGATGAAAAACTGTTTTTT. Its protein is CASSLGGVGDEKLFF. Full variable domain (rest looked up from reference TRBV7-9 and TRBJ1-4): DTGVSQNPRHKITKRGQNVTFRCDPISEHNRLYWYRQTLGQGPEFLTYFQNEAQLEKSRLLSDRFSAERPKGSFSTLEIQRTEQGDSAMYLCASSLGGVGDEKLFFGSGTQLSVL.

This clone is a singleton in its sample. The junction departs from the called germline gene at one end, perhaps through a read error. The V gene is TRBV5-6, the J gene TRBJ1-3, with 9 bases matching TRBD1. Germline CDR1 SGHDT, CDR2 YYEEEE. The length of the CDR3 is 11 residues. The CDR3 spells CASSLGQGEHF. In DNA form, the CDR3 reads TGTGCCAGCAGCTTGGGACAGGGGGAACATTTT.

This chain connects TRBV2 to TRBJ1-2; D gene ambiguous. The CDR3 extends over 15 amino acids. Germline values: CDR1 SNHLY, CDR2 FYNNEI. The V gene lost 4 bases and the J gene lost 0 bases, with 12 bases spanning the gap. The CDR3 DNA reads TGTGCCAGCAGTGCCGTGCGGGGTACTAACTATGGCTACACCTTC. Its translation is CASSAVRGTNYGYTF.

This chain's CDR3 is CASQTYGETGTYNEQFF. The CDR3 DNA reads TGTGCCAGTCAAACCTACGGGGAGACAGGGACCTACAATGAGCAGTTCTTC. The rearrangement joins TRBV21-1 to TRBJ2-1; no DNA check was done on the table's D call, TRBD1. TRBV21-1 is deemed a pseudogene. The CDR3 runs 17 residues.

The chain has TRBV5-8 and TRBJ1-5; tentatively, D is TRBD1 (5 bases). CDR3 length equals 15 residues. CDR1 SGHTS and CDR2 YDEGEE come from the germline V gene. V was trimmed by 2 bases and J by 0 bases, leaving 9 bases between them. CDR3 nucleotides: TGTGCCAGCAGCTTCGGGGGAATTAGCAATCAGCCCCAGCATTTT. Protein product: CASSFGGISNQPQHF.

The chain carries TRBV7-7 and TRBJ2-1; 7 nucleotides agree with TRBD1. The CDR3 contains 15 residues. The V gene end was trimmed by 3 bases and the J gene end by 8 bases; junction bases not matched to a gene: 10. Per the germline V gene, CDR1 is SSHAT and CDR2 is FNYEAQ (reference sequence). CDR3 nucleotide sequence: TGTGCCAGCAGCTTGGACAGGACAACTATAGATGAGCAGTTCTTC. It is translated as CASSLDRTTIDEQFF. Drawing the rest from reference TRBV7-7 and TRBJ2-1, the complete variable domain is GAGVSQSPRYKVTKRGQDVTLRCDPISSHATLYWYQQALGQGPEFLTYFNYEAQPDKSGLPSDRFSAERPEGSISTLTIQRTEQRDSAMYRCASSLDRTTIDEQFFGPGTRLTVL.

The rearrangement uses TRBV5-4 and TRBJ2-5, with D possibly being TRBD2 (5 bases). The CDR3 has 14 residues. Germline CDR1 and CDR2: SGHNT and YYREEE (reference sequence). Trimming removed 1 base from V and 4 bases from J, with 11 bases in between. As DNA, the CDR3 is TGTGCCAGCAGCTTGAAGGAGGCCTTAGAGACCCAGTACTTC. Its translation is CASSLKEALETQYF.

The rearrangement uses TRBV28 and TRBJ2-7; weak D call: TRBD2 (6 bases). V was trimmed by 6 bases and J by 0 bases, leaving 9 bases between them. The CDR3 covers 13 residues. CDR1 and CDR2 from the germline V gene are MDHEN and SYDVKM. The DNA for the CDR3 is TGTGCCAGCAGCCGGGGGTACTCCTACGAGCAGTACTTC. It codes for CASSRGYSYEQYF. Looking up the rest from reference TRBV28 and TRBJ2-7 gives the full variable domain: DVKVTQSSRYLVKRTGEKVFLECVQDMDHENMFWYRQDPGLGLRLIYFSYDVKMKEKGDIPEGYSVSREKKERFSLILESASTNQTSMYLCASSRGYSYEQYFGPGTRLTVT.

The chain couples TRBV5-1 to TRBJ2-7; weak D call: TRBD1 (6 bases). The ends were cut back, 1 base at V and 10 bases at J, with 15 bases in the middle. The CDR3 contains 13 residues. CDR1 SGHRS and CDR2 YFSETQ come from the germline V gene. This CDR3 is CASSLNRDPRQYF. CDR3 DNA: TGCGCCAGCAGCTTGAACAGGGACCCCCGTCAGTACTTC.

The J gene is TRBJ2-4, the V gene TRBV6-2 or TRBV6-3; 7 nucleotides line up with TRBD1. Per germline, CDR1 MNHEY and CDR2 SVGEGT. CDR3 length: 16 amino acids. With V trimmed by 6 bases and J by 0 bases, 8 bases remained unmatched. CDR3 protein: CASSRNRGLAKNIQYF. CDR3 DNA sequence: TGTGCCAGCAGCCGCAACAGGGGTCTAGCCAAAAACATTCAGTACTTC.

V is TRBV7-9 and J is TRBJ1-6; no clear D gene. The CDR3 is made up of 12 amino acids. Germline V gives CDR1 SEHNR, CDR2 FQNEAQ (reference sequence). The V end was cut by 3 bases, the J end by 9 bases, with 6 bases between. This chain's CDR3 is CASSFPVSPLHF. In nucleotides, the CDR3 is TGTGCCAGCAGCTTCCCGGTTTCACCCCTCCACTTT.

The V gene is TRBV10-3, the J gene TRBJ2-5; D perhaps matches TRBD1 (5 bases). Germline lookup yields CDR1 ENHRY and CDR2 SYGVKD. V was pared by 0 bases and J by 4 bases, with 21 bases between. This CDR3 spans 18 amino acids. In DNA form, the CDR3 reads TGTGCCATCAGTGAGTCGGATTCTGGGGCAGGGTCTAGAGAGACCCAGTACTTC. It codes for CAISESDSGAGSRETQYF.

The chain carries TRBV19 and TRBJ2-1; 9 positions match TRBD2. V trimming: 4 bases; J trimming: 9 bases; junction bases outside the gene matches: 16. The CDR3 runs to 17 residues. CDR1 and CDR2 (germline): LNHDA, SQIVND (reference sequence). CDR3 protein: CASSTSSAGGGYAEQFF. The CDR3 region has the DNA TGTGCCAGTAGTACCTCCTCAGCGGGAGGAGGGTACGCTGAGCAGTTCTTC.